Listed below are T cell receptor beta chains from one sample, sequenced in a study of blood T cell repertoires in COVID-19. Data came from immunoSEQ multiplex PCR; TCRdb stores just in-frame clones and leaves some out. This table has around 170,000 clones, around nine tenths appearing once. The sequenced sample was peripheral blood. Receptors originate from a man aged 60 to 69 with COVID-19, enrolled during active disease. Both conserved end residues are part of each CDR3. The D gene is left open where the match is weak. Some rows have no size entry. The others give once, few or many, or a class for an expanded clone.

abundance	v_gene	d_gene	j_gene	CDR3nt	CDR3aa
-	TRBV4-2	-	TRBJ1-1	TGTGCCAGCAGCCAAGGGGTGGGGGGGAGCACTGAAGCTTTCTTT	CASSQGVGGSTEAFF
once	TRBV29-1	-	TRBJ2-5	TGCAGCGTTGATATAGGGAGAAGCCAAGAGACCCAGTACTTC	CSVDIGRSQETQYF
-	TRBV5-8	TRBD1	TRBJ1-5	TGTGCCAGCAGCTCGCGGGGGGACAGCATTCTAAGGAATCAGCCCCAGCATTTT	CASSSRGDSILRNQPQHF
-	TRBV7-2	TRBD1	TRBJ1-1	TGTGCCAGCAGCCGCTCCGGGACAGGGGAAGGTGAAGCTTTCTTT	CASSRSGTGEGEAFF
once	TRBV4-1	-	TRBJ2-3	TGCGCCAGCAGCCACAGGGAATCCAAGGCAGATACGCAGTATTTT	CASSHRESKADTQYF
-	TRBV5-8	-	TRBJ2-3	TGTGCCAGCAGCTTGGGCAGGTTCGGCACAGATACGCAGTATTTT	CASSLGRFGTDTQYF
-	TRBV19	-	TRBJ1-1	TGTGCCAGTAGTATACTGGGTCTTGACAAACGGGGGAACACTGAAGCTTTCTTT	CASSILGLDKRGNTEAFF
-	TRBV6-1	-	TRBJ2-2	TGTGCCAGCAGTGAATACTCAGGGGGGCCTGCCGGGGAGCTGTTTTTT	CASSEYSGGPAGELFF
-	TRBV11-3	-	TRBJ2-6	TGTGCCAGCAGCTCACAGGAGTCTGGGGCCAACGTCCTGACTTTC	CASSSQESGANVLTF
-	TRBV7-9	-	TRBJ2-4	TGTGCCAGCAGCGCAGGGGGGAGAGCCAAAAACATTCAGTACTTC	CASSAGGRAKNIQYF
-	TRBV18	TRBD1	TRBJ1-1	TGTGCCAGCTCACCGACTCAGCAGGGGGCGGAAGCTTTCTTT	CASSPTQQGAEAFF
-	TRBV7-6	TRBD2	TRBJ2-7	TGTGCCAGCAGCTTAGTATGGGGGGGAGGTGGGGAGCAGTACTTC	CASSLVWGGGGEQYF
-	TRBV29-1	TRBD2	TRBJ2-1	TGCAGCGTTTCGAGCGGGGGGGGCTACAATGAGCAGTTCTTC	CSVSSGGGYNEQFF
few	TRBV4-1	TRBD1	TRBJ1-5	TGCGCCAGCAGCCGAGCCGGGACAGGGGGCGATCAGCCCCAGCATTTT	CASSRAGTGGDQPQHF
once	TRBV4-2	TRBD2	TRBJ2-1	TGTGCCAGCAGCCAAGACGCGACTAGCGGGAGGACCGGTGAGCAGTTCTTC	CASSQDATSGRTGEQFF
once	TRBV19	-	TRBJ1-2	TGTGCCAGTAGTTTTCTCTCCGGGAGGGGATCTCTAGATGGCTACACCTTC	CASSFLSGRGSLDGYTF
-	TRBV7-8	-	TRBJ2-1	TGTGCCAGCAGCTTAGAAAAGGCGACTCGGTTCTTC	CASSLEKATRFF
-	TRBV30	-	TRBJ2-2	TGTGCCTGGACAGGGCCGAACACCGGGGAGCTGTTTTTT	CAWTGPNTGELFF
-	TRBV28	TRBD1	TRBJ2-7	TGTGCCAGCAGACCCGCGGACAGGGGCTCCTACGAGCAGTACTTC	CASRPADRGSYEQYF
-	TRBV19	-	TRBJ1-1	TGTGCCAGTAGTATCCAATTCTTAGCCGGTTTTAACACTGAAGCTTTCTTT	CASSIQFLAGFNTEAFF
-	TRBV6-6	TRBD1	TRBJ1-3	TGTGCCAGCAATCGTCAAAGGGGGACAGCAGTCTCTGGAAACACCATATATTTT	CASNRQRGTAVSGNTIYF
-	TRBV29-1	TRBD1	TRBJ2-7	TGCAGCGTCGCCTGGGACAGACAAAGGACCTACGAGCAGTACTTC	CSVAWDRQRTYEQYF
-	TRBV14	TRBD1	TRBJ2-2	TGTGCCAGCAGCTCCGACAGGGGTTTAACCGGGGAGCTGTTTTTT	CASSSDRGLTGELFF
-	TRBV18	TRBD2	TRBJ2-7	TGTGCCAGCTCACCACCGGCCGGGGGGGGTGTCGAGCAGTACTTC	CASSPPAGGGVEQYF
-	TRBV6-2/TRBV6-3	TRBD2	TRBJ2-5	TGTGCCAGCAGTTACTACGGGAGGGGGGAGACCCAGTACTTC	CASSYYGRGETQYF
-	TRBV7-8	-	TRBJ1-1	TGTGCCAGCAGCTTAGAGGGGGTAGGAAGTACTGAAGCTTTCTTT	CASSLEGVGSTEAFF